Sequencing of this T cell receptor (beta chain) was carried out in a study of blood T cell repertoires in COVID-19. Study background: The United States, Italy and Spain provided the acute and convalescent COVID-19 samples. PBMCs, B-cell-depleted T cells, or T cells provided the cDNA or gDNA that made up the material.

In the original workflow: Nucleated cell counts were estimated from reference gene primer amplification. Produced via immunoSEQ multiplex PCR; TCRdb's table is partial and in-frame only. V and J calls plus clone size are reproduced from that table; the DNA served to infer D and trimming. The sample contains fewer than 200,000 clones, around 74% of which appear only once. CDR1 and CDR2 from the germline V gene are SGHTA and FQGTGA. This CDR3 contains 13 residues. V was shortened by 4 bases and J by 4 bases, with 8 bases between the two germline ends. Material for sequencing was peripheral blood. V and J are TRBV7-3 and TRBJ2-1; the D gene is possibly TRBD1 (6 bases). The receptor's source is a woman of 80 years or more with acute or convalescent COVID-19. The CDR3 spells CASSSQGYNEQFF. As DNA, the CDR3 is TGTGCCAGCAGCTCGCAGGGGTACAATGAGCAGTTCTTC.